The 24 T cell receptor beta chains reported below all come from one sample, sequenced in a study of blood T cell repertoires in COVID-19. Sequenced by immunoSEQ multiplex PCR; TCRdb stores in-frame clones only, minus some. This table has 100,000 to 150,000 clones, around 70% appearing once. Sequencing was performed on peripheral blood. Receptors originate from a man older than 75 with COVID-19, enrolled during active disease.

The chain joins TRBV19 to TRBJ2-5; 10 positions match TRBD1. CDR1 is LNHDA, CDR2 SQIVND, per germline (reference sequence). V lost 11 bases, J lost 9 bases, and 18 bases stayed unmatched. CDR3 length: 15 amino acids. CDR3 nucleotide sequence: TGTGCCGGGTCCACCCCGGACAGGGGGTCAGGGGCCCAGTACTTC. This sequence encodes CAGSTPDRGSGAQYF.

The chain combines TRBV18 with TRBJ1-1, with D possibly TRBD1 on 6 matching bases. This CDR3 has 15 amino acids. Trimming pared 4 bases from V and 2 bases from J, leaving 14 bases between. Germline CDR1 reads KGHSH; CDR2 reads LQKENI. CDR3 bases: TGTGCCAGCTCACTAGCACGGGACACTAACACTGAAGCTTTCTTT. It specifies CASSLARDTNTEAFF.

This chain connects TRBV4-2 to TRBJ2-5; D possibly corresponds to TRBD2 (6 bases). This CDR3 spans 14 amino acids. The ends were cut back, 0 bases at V and 8 bases at J, with 13 bases in the middle. The germline V gene has CDR1 LGHNA and CDR2 YNFKEQ. The CDR3 coding sequence is TGTGCCAGCAGCCAAGAAGACTCCGGGACTACCCAGTACTTC. Translation gives CASSQEDSGTTQYF.

This clone was recorded a few times. The chain recombines TRBV5-6 with TRBJ2-5; D remains ambiguous. The germline V and J ends were trimmed by 2 bases and 2 bases, with 7 bases remaining between them. Germline CDR1 is SGHDT and CDR2 is YYEEEE. This CDR3 spans 13 amino acids. The CDR3 DNA reads TGTGCCAGCAGCTTCGGGTCGCAAGAGACCCAGTACTTC. Residues: CASSFGSQETQYF.

In this sample, this clone turned up many times. The rearrangement links TRBV6-6 to TRBJ1-1; 7 positions match TRBD1. The germline V gene encodes CDR1 MNHNY and CDR2 SVGAGI (reference sequence). CDR3 length: 14 residues. V lost 7 bases, J lost 1 base, and 6 bases stayed unmatched. The chain's CDR3 is CASTPGTENTEAFF. CDR3 nucleotide sequence: TGTGCCAGCACCCCCGGGACAGAGAACACTGAAGCTTTCTTT.

V usage is TRBV10-3 and J usage is TRBJ1-1, with D uncertain. V was pared by 0 bases and J by 0 bases, with 2 bases between. The germline V gene has CDR1 ENHRY and CDR2 SYGVKD. CDR3 size: 13 residues. The CDR3 reads CAISESVNTEAFF. CDR3 coding DNA: TGTGCCATCAGTGAGTCCGTGAACACTGAAGCTTTCTTT.

There are a few counts of this clone. This chain uses TRBV21-1 with TRBJ1-5; the table's D call, TRBD1, has no DNA check behind it. TRBV21-1 is deemed a pseudogene. The CDR3 covers 13 residues. CDR3 sequence (DNA): TGTGCCAGAGCCGACACTGACAATCAGCCCCAGCATTTT. It yields the protein CARADTDNQPQHF.

CDR3 coding DNA: TGTGCCAGCAGCCCGAGCCCAGGGATGACGGAGACCCAGTACTTC. It is translated as CASSPSPGMTETQYF. This sequence joins TRBV9 and TRBJ2-5; the D gene is possibly TRBD1 (5 bases). This CDR3 region has 15 residues. Per the germline V gene, CDR1 is SGDLS and CDR2 is YYNGEE. V lost 4 bases and J lost 5, with 18 bases in between.

The gene calls are TRBV19 and TRBJ2-5; 11 bases line up with TRBD2. Germline V gene lookup returns CDR1 LNHDA and CDR2 SQIVND (reference sequence). This CDR3 is built from 17 residues. The junction had 6 bases not matched to a gene; V was cut back by 1 base and J by 2 bases. Here the CDR3 reads CASSIGGTSGGQETQYF. The CDR3 region has the DNA TGTGCCAGTAGTATAGGGGGGACTAGCGGAGGGCAAGAGACCCAGTACTTC.

V and J are TRBV9 and TRBJ2-7, with D maybe TRBD2 (5 bases). The CDR3 is made up of 14 amino acids. The germline V gene encodes CDR1 SGDLS and CDR2 YYNGEE. V gave up 0 bases and J gave up 7 bases, with 14 bases separating them. The CDR3 here is CASSVDQSRGEQYF. The CDR3 DNA is TGTGCCAGCAGCGTAGATCAAAGTAGAGGGGAGCAGTACTTC.

The CDR3 DNA reads TGTGCCAGCAGCCAAGAAGGGGCACATTCCTACGAGCAGTACTTC. This sequence encodes CASSQEGAHSYEQYF. J is TRBJ2-7 and V is TRBV3-1 (or the pseudogene TRBV3-2); a possible D gene is TRBD1 (5 bases). This CDR3 has 15 residues. The germline V gene encodes CDR1 LGHDT and CDR2 YNNKEL (reference sequence). Deletions cut 0 bases from V and 1 base from J, with 10 bases between.

The J gene is TRBJ2-7, the V gene TRBV13; TRBD1 might be the D (6 bases). Trimming removed 1 base at V and 7 bases at J, with 14 bases between. In germline, CDR1 is PRHDT, CDR2 FYEKMQ (reference sequence). This CDR3 comprises 14 residues. In nucleotides, the CDR3 is TGTGCCAGCAGCTTAGACGGCAGGGGCAGTGAGCAGTACTTC. Translated: CASSLDGRGSEQYF.

The J gene is TRBJ1-2, the V gene TRBV28; D uncertain. V lost 7 bases and J lost 4, with 16 bases in between. Germline assignment: CDR1 MDHEN and CDR2 SYDVKM. The CDR3 length is 14 residues. This CDR3 reads CASTQPGEGYGYTF. CDR3 coding DNA: TGTGCCAGCACCCAACCTGGGGAGGGCTATGGCTACACCTTC.

V usage is TRBV18 and J usage is TRBJ1-5; 12 positions match TRBD1. The CDR3 sequence is 19 residues long. Germline lookup yields CDR1 KGHSH and CDR2 LQKENI. J lost 0 bases, V lost 2 bases, and 8 bases had no gene match. As DNA, the CDR3 is TGTGCCAGCTCACCAGGGACAGGGGGCGCCTCTTATAGCAATCAGCCCCAGCATTTT. This translates into CASSPGTGGASYSNQPQHF.

Only one count was recorded for this clone. The chain carries TRBV7-2 and TRBJ2-1, with D tentatively TRBD2 (5 bases). CDR3 length: 16 residues. Germline values: CDR1 SGHTA, CDR2 FQGNSA. V lost 1 base and J 0 bases, leaving 10 bases between the germline ends. The CDR3: CASSLELDLSYNEQFF. The CDR3 region has the DNA TGTGCCAGCAGCTTAGAACTAGATCTCTCCTACAATGAGCAGTTCTTC.

The rearrangement uses TRBV2 and TRBJ1-2; D possibly corresponds to TRBD1 (6 bases). In germline, CDR1 is SNHLY, CDR2 FYNNEI. Trimming removed 6 bases at V and 3 bases at J, with 11 bases between. This CDR3 is built from 13 residues. The CDR3 coding sequence is TGTGCCAGCAGACAGGGTCTCGACTATGGCTACACCTTC. Translation gives CASRQGLDYGYTF.

V is TRBV20-1 and J is TRBJ1-2; a weak D match, TRBD1 (5 bases). The CDR3 consists of 16 residues. V lost 3 bases to trimming and J lost 6 bases, with 23 bases between them. Germline V gives CDR1 DFQATT, CDR2 SNEGSKA (reference sequence). The CDR3: CSASFSGTRLGDGYTF. DNA for the CDR3: TGCAGTGCTAGTTTCTCCGGGACTCGACTTGGGGATGGCTACACCTTC.

The chain has TRBV6-5 and TRBJ1-3; 9 positions match TRBD1. The CDR3 length is 14 residues. V gave up 5 bases and J gave up 5 bases; unmatched junction bases: 4. Per the germline V gene, CDR1 is MNHEY and CDR2 is SVGAGI. Here the CDR3 reads CASSRTGERNTIYF. The DNA of the CDR3 is TGTGCCAGCAGTAGGACAGGGGAAAGAAACACCATATATTTT.

This sequence joins TRBV6-5 and TRBJ2-7, with D perhaps being TRBD1 or TRBD2 (5 bases each). The CDR3 runs to 12 residues. CDR1 and CDR2 (germline): MNHEY, SVGAGI. V was pared by 10 bases and J by 5 bases, with 15 bases between. The CDR3 protein is CATRDLGDEQYF. The DNA for the CDR3 is TGTGCCACCAGGGACCTCGGGGACGAGCAGTACTTC.

The chain is built from TRBV7-9 and TRBJ1-1, with TRBD1 as a possible D gene (5 bases). This CDR3 spans 11 amino acids. Germline values: CDR1 SEHNR, CDR2 FQNEAQ (reference sequence). Trimming took off 6 bases at V and 6 bases at J, with 8 bases between the two ends. The CDR3 region has the DNA TGTGCCAGCAGGGGGGGACCTGAAGCTTTCTTT. Protein sequence: CASRGGPEAFF.

The chain employs TRBV5-1 and TRBJ2-7; 7 nucleotides match TRBD1. The CDR3 is 14 amino acids. V lost 6 bases to trimming and J lost 1 base; unmatched junction nucleotides: 7. Germline lookup yields CDR1 SGHRS and CDR2 YFSETQ. CDR3 sequence: CASKTGTESYEQYF. DNA for the CDR3: TGCGCCAGCAAAACCGGGACAGAGTCCTACGAGCAGTACTTC.

Here the CDR3 DNA reads TGTGCCATCAGTGAGACACAGGGGATCAACGCACCCCTCCACTTT. Protein product: CAISETQGINAPLHF. The rearrangement joins TRBV10-3 to TRBJ1-6, with 7 positions matching TRBD1. The CDR3 extends over 15 amino acids. The germline gives CDR1 ENHRY, CDR2 SYGVKD. With 2 bases clipped from V and 11 bases from J, the junction kept 9 bases outside the gene matches.

The rearrangement joins TRBV3-1 (or the pseudogene TRBV3-2) to TRBJ2-5, with D uncertain. In germline, CDR1 is LGHDT, CDR2 YNNKEL (reference sequence). Trimming removed 4 bases at V and 5 bases at J, with 14 bases between. This CDR3 is built from 14 residues. CDR3: CASSPLSYGETQYF. CDR3 nucleotides: TGTGCCAGCAGCCCCCTAAGCTACGGGGAGACCCAGTACTTC.

This chain joins TRBV24-1 and TRBJ2-5, with D tentatively TRBD1 (6 bases). Looked up from germline, CDR1 is KGHDR and CDR2 is SFDVKD. CDR3 length: 15 amino acids. Trimming cost V 3 bases and J 1 base, with 11 bases left between them. This chain's CDR3 is CATSDGGGVQETQYF. The CDR3 DNA sequence: TGTGCCACCAGTGATGGGGGCGGTGTCCAAGAGACCCAGTACTTC.